This T cell receptor beta chain is from a study of T-cell memory formation after mild COVID-19. Study-wide context: TCR clusters mostly belonged to single donors.

The CDR3 sequence is 14 residues long. Looked up from germline, CDR1 is LNHNV and CDR2 is YYDKDF (reference sequence). Trimming removed 3 bases from V and 4 bases from J, with 12 bases in between. General study points: Cross-reactive memory seemingly joined, as some responding clones were found in pre-infection memory. Later expanders leaned CD4+, whereas clones that contracted between day 15 and 85 were balanced CD4/CD8.

The table lists this clonotype with a few counts. No antigen is known for it. One entry per CDR3 protein, called by TCRdb with MiXCR from the 5' RACE reads. The profile shows approximately 450,000 distinct CDR3 sequences, around a sixth of them singletons. The gene calls are TRBV15 and TRBJ1-1, with D maybe TRBD1 (6 bases). The TCR comes from an adult woman who had mild COVID-19 (a few samples of this study predate the infection). Cell type and time point are not known. The sequencing input was PBMCs or a T cell subset sorted from them (not recorded which). The CDR3 reads CATSSPQGFTEAFF. The CDR3, as DNA: TGTGCCACCAGCAGTCCCCAGGGGTTCACTGAAGCTTTCTTT. The variable domain in full, completed from reference TRBV15 and TRBJ1-1, reads DAMVIQNPRYQVTQFGKPVTLSCSQTLNHNVMYWYQQKSSQAPKLLFHYYDKDFNNEADTPDNFQSRRPNTSFCFLDIRSPGLGDTAMYLCATSSPQGFTEAFFGQGTRLTVV.